This TCR beta chain was sequenced in a study of blood T cell repertoires in COVID-19. Generated by immunoSEQ multiplex PCR, the TCRdb table keeps only in-frame clones and is missing some. The table has 150,000 to 200,000 clones, roughly 90% seen once. There are 16 residues in the CDR3. Germline values: CDR1 SGHRS, CDR2 YFSETQ. V lost 2 bases, J lost 4 bases, and 8 bases stayed unmatched. The specimen was peripheral blood. The clonotype originates from a man aged 25 to 40 with COVID-19, enrolled during active disease. V gene TRBV5-1 combines with J gene TRBJ1-4, with 7 bases that match TRBD1. CDR3 amino acids: CASSLGQAAVNEKLFF. In DNA form, the CDR3 reads TGCGCCAGCAGCTTAGGACAGGCGGCCGTTAATGAAAAACTGTTTTTT. The full variable domain, in which reference TRBV5-1 and TRBJ1-4 provide the parts outside the CDR3, is KAGVTQTPRYLIKTRGQQVTLSCSPISGHRSVSWYQQTPGQGLQFLFEYFSETQRNKGNFPGRFSGRQFSNSRSEMNVSTLELGDSALYLCASSLGQAAVNEKLFFGSGTQLSVL.